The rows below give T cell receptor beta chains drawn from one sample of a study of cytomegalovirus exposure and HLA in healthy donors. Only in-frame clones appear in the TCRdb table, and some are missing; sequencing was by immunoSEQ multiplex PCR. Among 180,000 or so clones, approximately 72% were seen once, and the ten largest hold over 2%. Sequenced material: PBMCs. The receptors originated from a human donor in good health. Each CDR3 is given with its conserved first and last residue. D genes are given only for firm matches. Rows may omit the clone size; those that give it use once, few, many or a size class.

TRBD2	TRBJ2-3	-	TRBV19	TGTGCCAGTAGCCTAACTAGCGGTAGCACAGATACGCAGTATTTT	CASSLTSGSTDTQYF
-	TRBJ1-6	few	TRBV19	TGTGCCAGTAGTATGGAGAAGGTTCCTGACTATAATTCACCCCTCCACTTT	CASSMEKVPDYNSPLHF
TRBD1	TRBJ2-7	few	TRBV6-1	TGTGCCAGCAGAGAGGGACAGGGGGCTGGCTACGAGCAGTACTTC	CASREGQGAGYEQYF
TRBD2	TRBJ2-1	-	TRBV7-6	TGTGCCAGCAGCTCCGTTGGGACTAGCGGGAATGAGCAGTTCTTC	CASSSVGTSGNEQFF
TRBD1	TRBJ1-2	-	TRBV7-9	TGTGCCAGCAGCCCCCCCGGACAGGGGGCAAACTATGGCTACACCTTC	CASSPPGQGANYGYTF
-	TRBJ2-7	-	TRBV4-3	TGCGCCAGCAGCCAACGCGTCTCCGAAACCTACGAGCAGTACTTC	CASSQRVSETYEQYF
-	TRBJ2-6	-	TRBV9	TGTGCCAGCAGCCCAGGAGGGGCCTCTGGGGCCAACGTCCTGACTTTC	CASSPGGASGANVLTF
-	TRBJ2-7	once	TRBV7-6	TGTGCCAGCAGCTCCCCGGCGGAAGTAGACTCCTACGAGCAGTACTTC	CASSSPAEVDSYEQYF
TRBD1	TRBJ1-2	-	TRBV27	TGTGCCAGCAGTACCGGGACAGGGATCTACGGTGGCTACACCTTC	CASSTGTGIYGGYTF
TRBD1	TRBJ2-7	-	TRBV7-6	TGTGCCAGCAGCCCTCTGACGGGACAGGATTCCTACGAGCAGTACTTC	CASSPLTGQDSYEQYF
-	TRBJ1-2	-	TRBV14	TGTGCCAGCAGCCCTGGCAGGTTTAAGGGCTACACCTTC	CASSPGRFKGYTF
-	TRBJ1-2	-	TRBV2	TGTGCCAGCAGGAACGGATACACCCAGGGGTATGGCTACACCTTC	CASRNGYTQGYGYTF
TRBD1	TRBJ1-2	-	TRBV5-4	TGTGCCAGCAGCACCCAGACAGGGCCCTATGGCTACACCTTC	CASSTQTGPYGYTF
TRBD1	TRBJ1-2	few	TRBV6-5	TGTCTCTCTGGACAGGGTAACTATGGCTACACCTTC	CLSGQGNYGYTF
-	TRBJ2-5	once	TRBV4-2	TGTGCCAGCAGCGGAGTGTCAGAGACCCAGTACTTC	CASSGVSETQYF